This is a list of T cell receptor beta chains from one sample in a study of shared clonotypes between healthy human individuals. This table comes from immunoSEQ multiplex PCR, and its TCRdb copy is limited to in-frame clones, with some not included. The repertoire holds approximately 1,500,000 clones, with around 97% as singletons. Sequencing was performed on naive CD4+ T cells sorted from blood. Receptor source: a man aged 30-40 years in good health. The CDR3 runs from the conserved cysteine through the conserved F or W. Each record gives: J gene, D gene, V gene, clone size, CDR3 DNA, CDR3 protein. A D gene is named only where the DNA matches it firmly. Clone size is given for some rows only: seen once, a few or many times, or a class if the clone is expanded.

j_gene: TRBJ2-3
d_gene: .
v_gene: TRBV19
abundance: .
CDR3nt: TGTGCCACCTCAGGTCGGCGGGCAGATACGCAGTATTTT
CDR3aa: CATSGRRADTQYF

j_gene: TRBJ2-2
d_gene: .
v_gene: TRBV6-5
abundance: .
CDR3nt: TGTGCCAGCAGTTACTCGAGGCCCGGGGAGCTGTTTTTT
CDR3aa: CASSYSRPGELFF

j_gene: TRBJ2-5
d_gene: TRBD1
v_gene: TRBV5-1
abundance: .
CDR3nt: TGCGCCAGCAGCTTTTTAGGCAGGGGGCTCCCAGAGACCCAGTACTTC
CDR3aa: CASSFLGRGLPETQYF

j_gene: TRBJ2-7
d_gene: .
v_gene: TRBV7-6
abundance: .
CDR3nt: TGTGCCAGCAGCTTAGCGGGGCTCTCCTACGAGCAGTACTTC
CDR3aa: CASSLAGLSYEQYF

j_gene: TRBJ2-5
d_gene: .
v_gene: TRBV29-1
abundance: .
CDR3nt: TGCAGCGTTGACATTGGGGTTGGAGAGACCCAGTACTTC
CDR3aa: CSVDIGVGETQYF

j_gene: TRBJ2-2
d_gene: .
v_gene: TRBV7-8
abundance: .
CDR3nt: TGTGCCAGCAGCTTAGCGCGGGTTTTCTCACAACACACCGGGGAGCTGTTTTTT
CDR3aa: CASSLARVFSQHTGELFF

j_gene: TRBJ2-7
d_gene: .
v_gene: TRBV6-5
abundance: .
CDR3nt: TGTGCCAGCAGTTTGGGGGTTTCCTACGAGCAGTACTTC
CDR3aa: CASSLGVSYEQYF

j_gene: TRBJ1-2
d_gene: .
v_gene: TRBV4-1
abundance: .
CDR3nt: TGCGCCAGCCAAGAGACCCCGATCTATGGCTACACCTTC
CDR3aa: CASQETPIYGYTF

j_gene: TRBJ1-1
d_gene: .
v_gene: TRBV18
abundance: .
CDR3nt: TGTGCCAGCTCCCCATGGGAAGGGGGGAACACTGAAGCTTTCTTT
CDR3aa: CASSPWEGGNTEAFF

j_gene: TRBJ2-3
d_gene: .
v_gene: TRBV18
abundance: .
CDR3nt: TGTGCCAGCTCACCAATAGGGCATAGCACAGATACGCAGTATTTT
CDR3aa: CASSPIGHSTDTQYF

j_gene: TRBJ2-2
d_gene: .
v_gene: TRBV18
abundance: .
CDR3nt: TGTGCCAGCTCCCGCACAGGACTTAACACCGGGGAGCTGTTTTTT
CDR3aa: CASSRTGLNTGELFF

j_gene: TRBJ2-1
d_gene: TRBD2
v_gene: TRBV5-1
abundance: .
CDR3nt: TGCGCCAGCAGCGGACTTAGCGGGAGGGGATACAATGAGCAGTTCTTC
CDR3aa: CASSGLSGRGYNEQFF

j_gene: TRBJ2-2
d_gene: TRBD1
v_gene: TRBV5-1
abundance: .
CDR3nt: TGCGCCAGCAGCGGGACAGGGGCCCCCGGGGAGCTGTTTTTT
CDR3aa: CASSGTGAPGELFF

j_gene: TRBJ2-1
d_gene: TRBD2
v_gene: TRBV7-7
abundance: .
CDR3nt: TGTGCTAGCAGCTCTTTACAGGGACTAGCGGCTTTAAGCTCCTACAATGAGCAGTTCTTC
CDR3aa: CASSSLQGLAALSSYNEQFF

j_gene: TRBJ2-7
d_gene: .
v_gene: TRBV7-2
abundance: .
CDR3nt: TGTGCCAGCAGCTTGATCCCGTCCTACGAGCAGTACTTC
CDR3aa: CASSLIPSYEQYF

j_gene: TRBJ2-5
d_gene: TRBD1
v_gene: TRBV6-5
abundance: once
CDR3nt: TGTGCCAGCACCCCAAACAGGGGGGCTTTAGAGACCCAGTACTTC
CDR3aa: CASTPNRGALETQYF

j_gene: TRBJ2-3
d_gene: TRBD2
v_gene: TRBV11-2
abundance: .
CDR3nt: TGTGCCAGCACCCGGGGGGGTAGACCAGATACGCAGTATTTT
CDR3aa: CASTRGGRPDTQYF

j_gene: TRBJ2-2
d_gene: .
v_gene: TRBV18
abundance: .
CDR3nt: TGTGCCAGCTCACTGGAAGGCACCGGGGAGCTGTTTTTT
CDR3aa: CASSLEGTGELFF

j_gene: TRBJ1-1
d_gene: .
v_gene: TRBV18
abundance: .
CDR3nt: TGTGCCAGCTCGCCACCAATGAACACTGAAGCTTTCTTT
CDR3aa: CASSPPMNTEAFF

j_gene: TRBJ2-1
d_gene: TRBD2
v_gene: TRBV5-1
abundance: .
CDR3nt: TGCGCCAGCAGCGGGACCACTAGCGGGAGTTCCTACAATGAGCAGTTCTTC
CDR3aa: CASSGTTSGSSYNEQFF

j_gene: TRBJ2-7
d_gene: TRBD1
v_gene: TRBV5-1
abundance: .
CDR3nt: TGCGCCAGCAGCTGGGGACAGGCGAAAGCCTACGAGCAGTACTTC
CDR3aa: CASSWGQAKAYEQYF

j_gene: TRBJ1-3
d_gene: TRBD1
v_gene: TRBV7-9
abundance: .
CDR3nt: TGTGCCAGCAGCTACGGGACAGGGGGAAACACCATATATTTT
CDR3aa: CASSYGTGGNTIYF